These 17 T cell receptor beta chains came from one sample sequenced in a study of OX40 agonist ivuxolimab in advanced cancers. The method was immunoSEQ multiplex PCR; TCRdb's version includes in-frame clones alone and lacks a portion of them. The sample includes 99,000 or so clones, about 96% of them seen just once. Source: CD4+ or CD8+ T cells sorted from blood, taken in a trial of the OX40 agonist ivuxolimab. These receptors were obtained from an adult with an advanced solid tumor such as melanoma, head and neck, liver or kidney cancer.

V is TRBV28 and J is TRBJ1-1, with TRBD1 matching over 8 bases. Germline assignment: CDR1 MDHEN and CDR2 SYDVKM. The CDR3 length is 13 residues. V was clipped by 4 bases and J by 11 bases; unmatched bases: 9. CDR3 in amino acids: CASSSRTGWVAFF. In DNA, the CDR3 is TGTGCCAGCAGTTCAAGGACAGGGTGGGTTGCTTTCTTT.

V usage is TRBV7-6 and J usage is TRBJ2-1; D unresolved. Germline CDR1 reads SGHVS; CDR2 reads FNYEAQ. Deletions cut 3 bases from V and 8 bases from J, with 11 bases between. This CDR3 spans 13 amino acids. The CDR3 DNA is TGTGCCAGCAGCTTTTGGCAGCAGGATGAGCAGTTCTTC. Protein: CASSFWQQDEQFF.

Comments on this clone: Other DNA sequences within the sample encode an identical CDR3. This rearrangement joins TRBV6-5 to TRBJ2-1; perhaps TRBD2 as D (6 bases). The length of the CDR3 is 12 residues. Per the germline V gene, CDR1 is MNHEY and CDR2 is SVGAGI. Trimming left V 3 bases short and J 6 bases short, with 6 bases between. CDR3 loop: CASSYSGNEQFF. Here the CDR3 DNA reads TGTGCCAGCAGTTATAGCGGCAATGAGCAGTTCTTC.

The chain employs TRBV28 and TRBJ1-4; no firm D call. With 6 bases removed from V and 8 bases from J, the gap between germline ends came to 22 bases. The CDR3 is made up of 16 amino acids. Looked up from germline, CDR1 is MDHEN and CDR2 is SYDVKM. The CDR3 here is CASSGNPDIRGEKLFF. CDR3 in DNA: TGTGCCAGCAGCGGAAACCCTGACATCAGAGGGGAAAAACTGTTTTTT.

This clone was found once. This chain uses TRBV4-2 with TRBJ2-7; tentatively, D is TRBD1 or TRBD2 (5 bases each). Deletions cut 0 bases from V and 3 bases from J, with 12 bases between. The germline V gene encodes CDR1 LGHNA and CDR2 YNFKEQ. This CDR3 comprises 15 residues. Written as DNA, the CDR3 is TGTGCCAGCAGCCAAGAGGGGACCAACATCTACGAGCAGTACTTC. Translating gives CASSQEGTNIYEQYF.

The V and J genes are TRBV28 and TRBJ2-1; D gene unclear. The CDR3 is made up of 16 amino acids. V shed 2 bases and J shed 0 bases, with 11 bases lying between them. The germline gives CDR1 MDHEN, CDR2 SYDVKM. CDR3 nucleotides: TGTGCCAGCAGTTTAAGTAGCCAACTCTCCTACAATGAGCAGTTCTTC. Amino acids: CASSLSSQLSYNEQFF.

The V call is TRBV9, the J call TRBJ2-2; D unresolved. Trimming took off 2 bases at V and 7 bases at J, with 9 bases between the two ends. Germline-derived CDR1 and CDR2 are SGDLS and YYNGEE. The CDR3 contains 13 residues. The CDR3 is CASSVIGLGELFF. The DNA for the CDR3 is TGTGCCAGCAGCGTGATTGGGCTCGGGGAGCTGTTTTTT.

This chain joins TRBV19 and TRBJ1-2; D unresolved. Trimming stripped 3 bases from V and 4 bases from J, with 9 bases between. The germline gives CDR1 LNHDA, CDR2 SQIVND (reference sequence). The CDR3 runs to 13 residues. CDR3 region: CASSINEGYGYTF. The CDR3 coding sequence is TGTGCCAGTAGTATCAATGAGGGCTATGGCTACACCTTC.

This chain uses TRBV2 with TRBJ1-5, with D unclear. CDR3 length equals 17 residues. The germline gives CDR1 SNHLY, CDR2 FYNNEI. Trimming stripped 2 bases from V and 0 bases from J, with 14 bases between. DNA for the CDR3: TGTGCCAGCAGTGAAATGGGGAGTGGGTATAGCAATCAGCCCCAGCATTTT. Its translation: CASSEMGSGYSNQPQHF. The full variable domain, with the rest looked up from reference TRBV2 and TRBJ1-5, is EPEVTQTPSHQVTQMGQEVILRCVPISNHLYFYWYRQILGQKVEFLVSFYNNEISEKSEIFDDQFSVERPDGSNFTLKIRSTKLEDSAMYFCASSEMGSGYSNQPQHFGDGTRLSIL.

The CDR3 region has the DNA TGTGCCAGCAGCTTAATTGGTCCCAAAGATACGCAGTATTTT. It encodes CASSLIGPKDTQYF. V usage is TRBV7-3 and J usage is TRBJ2-3; D is unclear. Deletions cut 1 base from V and 5 bases from J, with 10 bases between. The CDR3 consists of 14 residues. CDR1 and CDR2 (germline): SGHTA, FQGTGA.

The V and J genes are TRBV5-1 and TRBJ2-1; 7 positions agree with TRBD1. After removal of 3 bases from V and 8 bases from J, the junction contained 8 bases not matched to a gene. The CDR3 consists of 14 residues. CDR1 and CDR2 (germline): SGHRS, YFSETQ. CDR3 sequence: CASSSPDRLDEQFF. DNA for the CDR3: TGCGCCAGCAGCTCCCCGGACAGGCTTGATGAGCAGTTCTTC.

The CDR3 coding sequence is TGTGCCAGCAGCTCTCGGACAGATTCCTACGAGCAGTACTTC. It yields the protein CASSSRTDSYEQYF. The chain combines TRBV9 with TRBJ2-7; a weak D match, TRBD1 (6 bases). This CDR3 comprises 14 residues. Germline V gives CDR1 SGDLS, CDR2 YYNGEE. V shed 4 bases and J shed 1 base, with 12 bases lying between them.

The genes are TRBV7-9 and TRBJ2-7; 9 bases are shared with TRBD2. The CDR3 is made up of 16 amino acids. V shed 5 bases, J shed 3 bases, and the junction held 11 bases outside the gene matches. Germline CDR1 reads SEHNR; CDR2 reads FQNEAQ (reference sequence). CDR3 sequence (DNA): TGTGCCAGCAGCCCTTCAGCCGGACTAGCGCTCTACGAGCAGTACTTC. It translates to CASSPSAGLALYEQYF.

This clone appeared once. The chain is built from TRBV7-3 and TRBJ2-3, with D possibly TRBD1 on 6 matching bases. Germline CDR1 reads SGHTA; CDR2 reads FQGTGA. CDR3 length: 14 residues. Trimming left V 3 bases short and J 6 bases short, with 13 bases between. The CDR3 DNA is TGTGCCAGCAGCTTTCTGGGGGCCGGCGATACGCAGTATTTT. It codes for CASSFLGAGDTQYF.

In DNA form, the CDR3 reads TGTGCCAGCAGCTTTATGAACACTGAAGCTTTCTTT. This codes for CASSFMNTEAFF. The chain carries TRBV5-4 and TRBJ1-1; D is unresolved. The CDR3 spans 12 residues. CDR1 is SGHNT, CDR2 YYREEE, per germline (reference sequence). V shed 2 bases and J shed 0 bases, with 2 bases lying between them.

This chain joins TRBV27 and TRBJ1-2; possible D gene TRBD1, 5 bases. This CDR3 has 14 amino acids. The V and J ends lost 6 bases and 5 bases respectively, with 16 bases between them. Germline lookup yields CDR1 MNHEY and CDR2 SMNVEV (reference sequence). CDR3 bases: TGTGCCAGCAGGGATACAGGATCTACTTATGGCTACACCTTC. As protein: CASRDTGSTYGYTF.

The chain couples TRBV28 to TRBJ2-7, with 9 nucleotides matching TRBD2. V shed 2 bases and J 3 bases; nucleotides not matched to a gene: 2. The V gene's germline CDR1 is MDHEN and CDR2 SYDVKM. The CDR3 is made up of 14 amino acids. CDR3 bases: TGTGCCAGCAGTTTAAGAGCGGGGGGCTACGAGCAGTACTTC. It encodes CASSLRAGGYEQYF.